The present T cell receptor beta chain was sequenced within a study of shared clonotypes between healthy human individuals. Findings of the study overall: With several donors compared, roughly 5% of naive CD4 clonotypes were shared. Rarefaction demonstrated incomplete sorted-subset sequencing despite large depth. Tissues were not sampled, only blood, and their repertoires likely differ.

As for this clone: Its antigen remains unknown.

Terminally differentiated effector memory CD45RA+ cells were left out of the naive CD8 fraction, which was CD45RO-negative and positively selected for CCR7. All donors were healthy HIV-negative adults lacking recent acute infections or vaccinations. Using immunoSEQ multiplex PCR, the repertoire was profiled, and TCRdb retains in-frame clones only, with some absent. The sample yields hundreds of thousands of clones, roughly 96% seen once. Germline V gene sequence: CDR1 SGHTS, CDR2 YDEGEE. J gave up 0 bases and V 4 bases, and 5 bases lay outside the gene matches. This CDR3 spans 16 amino acids. The V and J genes are TRBV5-8 and TRBJ2-3; 10 nucleotides match TRBD1. This receptor was obtained from a young woman in good health. Input material: naive CD8+ T cells sorted from blood. For the CDR3, the DNA is TGTGCCAGCAGCCCTGGGACAGGGGCTAGCACAGATACGCAGTATTTT. Translating it yields CASSPGTGASTDTQYF.